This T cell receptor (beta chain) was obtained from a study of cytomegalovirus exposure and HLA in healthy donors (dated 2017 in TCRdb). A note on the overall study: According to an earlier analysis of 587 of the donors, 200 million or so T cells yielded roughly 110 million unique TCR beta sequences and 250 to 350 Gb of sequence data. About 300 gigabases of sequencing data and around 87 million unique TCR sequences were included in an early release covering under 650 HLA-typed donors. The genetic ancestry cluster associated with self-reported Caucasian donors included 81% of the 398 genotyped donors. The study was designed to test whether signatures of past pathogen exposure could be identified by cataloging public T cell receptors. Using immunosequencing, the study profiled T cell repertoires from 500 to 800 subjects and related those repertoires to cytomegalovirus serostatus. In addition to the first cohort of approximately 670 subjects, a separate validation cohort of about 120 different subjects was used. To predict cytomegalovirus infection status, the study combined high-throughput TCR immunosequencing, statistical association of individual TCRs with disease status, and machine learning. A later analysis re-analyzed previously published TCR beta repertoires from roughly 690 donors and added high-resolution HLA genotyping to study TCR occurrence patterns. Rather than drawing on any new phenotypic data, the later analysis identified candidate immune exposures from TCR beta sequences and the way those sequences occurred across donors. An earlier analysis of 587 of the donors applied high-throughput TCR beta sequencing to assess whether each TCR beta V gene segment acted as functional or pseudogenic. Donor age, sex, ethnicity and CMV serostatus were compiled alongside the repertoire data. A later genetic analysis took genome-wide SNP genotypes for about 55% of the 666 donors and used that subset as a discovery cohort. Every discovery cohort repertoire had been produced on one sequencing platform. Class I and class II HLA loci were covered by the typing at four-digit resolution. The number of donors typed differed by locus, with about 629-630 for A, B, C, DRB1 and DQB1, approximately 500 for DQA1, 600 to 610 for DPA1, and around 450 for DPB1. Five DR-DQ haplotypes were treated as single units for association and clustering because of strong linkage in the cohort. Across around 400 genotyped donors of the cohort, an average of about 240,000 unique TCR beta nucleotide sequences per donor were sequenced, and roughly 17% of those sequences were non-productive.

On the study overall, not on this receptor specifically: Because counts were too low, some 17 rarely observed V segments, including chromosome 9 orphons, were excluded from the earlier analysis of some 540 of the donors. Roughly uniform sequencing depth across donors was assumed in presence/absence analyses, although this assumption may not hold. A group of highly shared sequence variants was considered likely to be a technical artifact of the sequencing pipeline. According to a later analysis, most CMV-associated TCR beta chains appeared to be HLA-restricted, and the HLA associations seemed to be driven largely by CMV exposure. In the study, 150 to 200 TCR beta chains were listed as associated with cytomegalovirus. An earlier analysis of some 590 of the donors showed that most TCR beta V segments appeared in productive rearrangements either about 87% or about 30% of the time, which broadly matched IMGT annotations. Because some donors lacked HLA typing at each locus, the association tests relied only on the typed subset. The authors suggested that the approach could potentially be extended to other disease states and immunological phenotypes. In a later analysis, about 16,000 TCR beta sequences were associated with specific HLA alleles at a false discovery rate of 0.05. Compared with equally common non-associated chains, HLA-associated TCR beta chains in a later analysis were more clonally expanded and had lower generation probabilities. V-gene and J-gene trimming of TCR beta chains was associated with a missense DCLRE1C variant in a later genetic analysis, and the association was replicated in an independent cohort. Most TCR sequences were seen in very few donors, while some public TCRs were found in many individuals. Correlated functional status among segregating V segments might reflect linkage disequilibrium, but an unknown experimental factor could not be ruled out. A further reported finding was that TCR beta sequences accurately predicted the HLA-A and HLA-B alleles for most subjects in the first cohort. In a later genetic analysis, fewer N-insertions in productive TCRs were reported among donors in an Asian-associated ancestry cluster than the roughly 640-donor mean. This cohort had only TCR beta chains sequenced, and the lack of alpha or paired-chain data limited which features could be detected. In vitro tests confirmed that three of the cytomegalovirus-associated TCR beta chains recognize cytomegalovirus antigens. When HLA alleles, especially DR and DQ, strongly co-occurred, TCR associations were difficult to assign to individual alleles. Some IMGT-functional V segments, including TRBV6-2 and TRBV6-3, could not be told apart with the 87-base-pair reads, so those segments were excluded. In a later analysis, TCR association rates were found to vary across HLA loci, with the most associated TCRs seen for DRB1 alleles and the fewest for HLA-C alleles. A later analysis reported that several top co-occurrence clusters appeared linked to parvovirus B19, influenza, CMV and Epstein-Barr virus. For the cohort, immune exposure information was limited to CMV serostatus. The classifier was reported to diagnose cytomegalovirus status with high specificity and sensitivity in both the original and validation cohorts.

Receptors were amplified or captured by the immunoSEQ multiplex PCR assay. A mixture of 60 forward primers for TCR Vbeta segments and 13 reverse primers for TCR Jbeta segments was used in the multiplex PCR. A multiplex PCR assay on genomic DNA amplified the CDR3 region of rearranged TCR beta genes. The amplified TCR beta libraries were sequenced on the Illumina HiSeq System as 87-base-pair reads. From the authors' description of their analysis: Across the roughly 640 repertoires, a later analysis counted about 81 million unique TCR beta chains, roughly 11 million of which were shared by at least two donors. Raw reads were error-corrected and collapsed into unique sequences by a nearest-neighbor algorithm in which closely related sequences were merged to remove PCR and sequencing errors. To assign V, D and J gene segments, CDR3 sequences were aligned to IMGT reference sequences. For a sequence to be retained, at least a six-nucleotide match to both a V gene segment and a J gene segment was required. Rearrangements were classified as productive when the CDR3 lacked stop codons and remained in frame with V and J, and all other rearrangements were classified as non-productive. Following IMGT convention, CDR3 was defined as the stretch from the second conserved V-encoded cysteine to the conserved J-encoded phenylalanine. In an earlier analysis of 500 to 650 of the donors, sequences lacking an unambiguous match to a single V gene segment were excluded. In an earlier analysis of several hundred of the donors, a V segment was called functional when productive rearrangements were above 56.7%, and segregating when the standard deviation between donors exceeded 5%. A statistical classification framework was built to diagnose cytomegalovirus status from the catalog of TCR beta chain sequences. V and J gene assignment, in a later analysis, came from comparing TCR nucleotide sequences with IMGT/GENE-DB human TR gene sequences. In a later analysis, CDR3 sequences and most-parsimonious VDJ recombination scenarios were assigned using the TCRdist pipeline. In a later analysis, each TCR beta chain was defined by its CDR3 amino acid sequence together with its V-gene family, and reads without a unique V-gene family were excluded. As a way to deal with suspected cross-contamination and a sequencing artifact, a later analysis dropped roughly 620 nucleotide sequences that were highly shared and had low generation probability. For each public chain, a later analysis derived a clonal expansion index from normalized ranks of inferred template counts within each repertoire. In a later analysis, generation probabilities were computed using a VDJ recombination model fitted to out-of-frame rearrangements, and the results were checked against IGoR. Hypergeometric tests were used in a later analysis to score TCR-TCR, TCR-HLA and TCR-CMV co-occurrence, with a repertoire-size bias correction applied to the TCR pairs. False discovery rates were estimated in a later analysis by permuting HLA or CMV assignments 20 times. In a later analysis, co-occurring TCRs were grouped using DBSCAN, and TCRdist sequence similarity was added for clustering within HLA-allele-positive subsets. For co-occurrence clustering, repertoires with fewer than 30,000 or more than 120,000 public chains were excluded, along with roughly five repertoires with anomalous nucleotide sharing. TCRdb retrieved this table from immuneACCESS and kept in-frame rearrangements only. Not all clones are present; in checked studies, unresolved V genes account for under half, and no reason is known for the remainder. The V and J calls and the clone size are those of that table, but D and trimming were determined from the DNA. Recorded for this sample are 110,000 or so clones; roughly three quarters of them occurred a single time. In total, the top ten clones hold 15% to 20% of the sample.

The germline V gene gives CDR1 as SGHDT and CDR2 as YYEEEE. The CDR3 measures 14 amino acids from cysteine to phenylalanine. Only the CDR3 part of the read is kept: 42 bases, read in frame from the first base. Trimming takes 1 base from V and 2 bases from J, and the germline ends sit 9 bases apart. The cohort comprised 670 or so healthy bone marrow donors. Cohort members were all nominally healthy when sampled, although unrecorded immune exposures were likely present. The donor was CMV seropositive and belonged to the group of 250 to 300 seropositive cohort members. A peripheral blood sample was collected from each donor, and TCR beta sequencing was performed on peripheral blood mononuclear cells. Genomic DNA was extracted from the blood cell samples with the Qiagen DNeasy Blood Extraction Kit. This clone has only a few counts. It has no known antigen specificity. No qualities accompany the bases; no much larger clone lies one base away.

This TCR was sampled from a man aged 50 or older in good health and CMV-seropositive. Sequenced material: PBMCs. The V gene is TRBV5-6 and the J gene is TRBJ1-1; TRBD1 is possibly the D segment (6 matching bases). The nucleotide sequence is TGTGCCAGCAGCTTGAGGGGGATAAACACTGAAGCTTTCTTT. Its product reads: CASSLRGINTEAFF.